These 15 T cell receptor beta chains came from one sample sequenced in a study of read filtering for tumor transcriptome and immune sequencing. The library was built from around 0.4 ug RNA with molecular barcoded adaptors for alpha/delta and beta/gamma chains. TCRdb recomputed calls from the reads with MiXCR, one row per CDR3 protein. Of around 130,000 distinct CDR3 sequences listed, approximately 13% are singletons. The specimen was a population of CD138-negative cells sorted from bone marrow. Every receptor here comes from a donor aged 40 or over with multiple myeloma.

This clonotype was counted many times. The V gene is TRBV30, the J gene TRBJ2-1, with D unresolved. The CDR3 covers 13 residues. V gave up 0 bases and J gave up 8 bases, with 11 bases separating them. Germline-derived CDR1 and CDR2 are GTSNPN and SVGIG (reference sequence). CDR3 nucleotide sequence: TGTGCCTGGAGTGTAGTGAGGATCGATGAGCAGTTCTTC. Amino acids: CAWSVVRIDEQFF.

This clonotype was picked up many times. V and J are TRBV5-5 and TRBJ2-2; D unclear. This CDR3 region has 12 residues. Germline values: CDR1 SGHKS, CDR2 YYEKEE (reference sequence). Trimming stripped 5 bases from V and 3 bases from J, with 5 bases between. The CDR3 is CASSTYTGELFF. In DNA, the CDR3 is TGTGCCAGCAGTACCTACACCGGGGAGCTGTTTTTT.

This clonotype was observed at least ten times. The CDR3 coding sequence is TGCAGTGCTAACCCAGGGGGGGGAGCAGGCTACAATGAGCAGTTCTTC. Encoded protein: CSANPGGGAGYNEQFF. The chain links TRBV20-1 to TRBJ2-1; the D gene could be TRBD1 or TRBD2 (7 bases each). The ends were cut back, 4 bases at V and 3 bases at J, with 19 bases in the middle. The CDR3 runs 16 residues. Germline CDR1 reads DFQATT; CDR2 reads SNEGSKA (reference sequence).

With respect to this clonotype: A much larger clone is a single base away; this may be a read error. V gene TRBV20-1 combines with J gene TRBJ2-5; 7 bases are shared with TRBD2. The germline gives CDR1 DFQATT, CDR2 SNEGSKA (reference sequence). There are 13 residues in the CDR3. The CDR3 sequence: CSSGGVLGEAQYF. The CDR3 nucleotides are TGCAGTTCGGGGGGAGTGCTAGGAGAGGCCCAGTACTTC.

This chain links TRBV19 with TRBJ2-7; 11 positions agree with TRBD2. Trimming at V came to 1 base and at J to 3 bases, leaving 5 bases not matched to a gene. Germline V CDR1 and CDR2: LNHDA, SQIVND (reference sequence). The CDR3 has 16 residues. The CDR3 nucleotides are TGTGCCAGTAGTATAGTGGCTAGCGGGAGGCTCTACGAGCAGTACTTC. This codes for CASSIVASGRLYEQYF.

The table lists this clonotype with many counts. This sequence joins TRBV29-1 and TRBJ1-2; the D is unclear. This CDR3 comprises 12 residues. The germline V and J ends were trimmed by 7 bases and 6 bases, with 15 bases remaining between them. Germline V gives CDR1 SQVTM, CDR2 ANQGSEA. For the CDR3, the DNA is TGCAGCGCCCACCGCGGCGCGGATGGCTACACCTTC. This translates into CSAHRGADGYTF.

This clonotype was seen repeatedly, ten times or more. This chain links TRBV7-6 with TRBJ2-1; 12 bases match TRBD2. With V trimmed by 4 bases and J by 7 bases, 5 bases remained unmatched. Germline V gene data show CDR1 as SGHVS and CDR2 as FNYEAQ. CDR3 length: 15 residues. For the CDR3, the DNA is TGTGCCAGCAGCTCGACAGGGACTAGCGGGAATGAGCAGTTCTTC. Protein sequence: CASSSTGTSGNEQFF. The complete variable domain, with remaining parts taken from reference TRBV7-6 and TRBJ2-1, reads GAGVSQSPRYKVTKRGQDVALRCDPISGHVSLYWYRQALGQGPEFLTYFNYEAQQDKSGLPNDRFSAERPEGSISTLTIQRTEQRDSAMYRCASSSTGTSGNEQFFGPGTRLTVL.

In its sample, this clonotype was seen many times. V is TRBV20-1 and J is TRBJ2-1; 14 bases are shared with TRBD2. Unmatched junction bases numbered 10, after V lost 0 bases and J lost 9 bases. Germline V gene lookup returns CDR1 DFQATT and CDR2 SNEGSKA (reference sequence). The CDR3 extends over 17 amino acids. CDR3 coding DNA: TGCAGTGCTAGAGATCTTGTGAGACTAGCGGGGGGGCTTGAGCAGTTCTTC. Translated, it gives CSARDLVRLAGGLEQFF.

This clonotype was recorded once. The chain carries TRBV6-6 and TRBJ2-1, with TRBD2 as a possible D gene (6 bases). V lost 0 bases to trimming and J lost 10 bases, with 13 bases between them. The CDR3 runs to 14 residues. From germline, CDR1 is MNHNY and CDR2 SVGAGI (reference sequence). CDR3 coding DNA: TGTGCCAGCAGTTACTCGACGGGAGTAGACGAGCAGTTCTTC. Its protein product is CASSYSTGVDEQFF.

This clonotype was picked up a small number of times. This may stem from a read error, because a much larger clone lies one nucleotide away. The chain employs TRBV7-9 and TRBJ1-1, with D possibly matching TRBD1 (5 bases). Per the germline V gene, CDR1 is SEHNR and CDR2 is FQNEAQ (reference sequence). The CDR3 loop spans 13 amino acids. CDR3 sequence reads: CASSTRVGTGAFF. CDR3 sequence (DNA): TGTGCCAGCAGCACCAGGGTTGGGACTGGAGCTTTCTTT.

This clonotype was detected ten times or more. The V and J genes are TRBV18 and TRBJ2-6, with 13 positions matching TRBD2. Germline lookup yields CDR1 KGHSH and CDR2 LQKENI. The CDR3 length is 19 residues. J was trimmed by 0 bases and V by 3 bases; bases with no gene match: 5. The CDR3 reads CASSPKTSGRISGANVLTF. The CDR3, as DNA: TGTGCCAGCTCACCGAAGACTAGCGGGAGGATCTCTGGGGCCAACGTCCTGACTTTC.

This clonotype came up many times. V and J are TRBV14 and TRBJ2-1, with 15 bases identical to TRBD2. V shed 1 base and J 14 bases; nucleotides not matched to a gene: 3. Per the germline V gene, CDR1 is SGHDN and CDR2 is FVKESK. This CDR3 contains 14 residues. The DNA of the CDR3 is TGTGCCAGCAGCCAAGCGGGACTAGCGGGAGGAGAGTTCTTC. This translates into CASSQAGLAGGEFF.

Many counts were recorded for this clonotype. The V gene is TRBV6-6, the J gene TRBJ2-3; 9 bases are a match to TRBD2. J was trimmed by 5 bases and V by 5 bases; bases with no gene match: 2. Germline CDR1 MNHNY, CDR2 SVGAGI (reference sequence). The CDR3 length is 13 residues. The CDR3 loop reads CASSRTSEDTQYF. The DNA of the CDR3 is TGTGCCAGCAGTCGGACTAGCGAAGATACGCAGTATTTT.

This clonotype was seen ten or more times. The junction and the germline gene differ at one end; a read error may be behind it. V is TRBV7-7 and J is TRBJ2-1, with D possibly being TRBD2 (5 bases). Germline V gene data show CDR1 as SSHAT and CDR2 as FNYEAQ (reference sequence). CDR3 size: 13 residues. CDR3 nucleotides: TGTGCTAGCAGCCCACTAGTTTACAATGAGCAGTTCTTC. It codes for CASSPLVYNEQFF.

This clonotype was seen at least ten times. The rearrangement joins TRBV5-1 to TRBJ2-1; 13 bases are a match to TRBD2. CDR1 and CDR2 (germline): SGHRS, YFSETQ. This CDR3 is built from 18 residues. The V and J ends lost 0 bases and 8 bases, in that order; junction bases with no gene match: 11. In DNA, the CDR3 is TGCGCCAGCAGCTTGGGACTAGCGGGAGGCCCCTCCGGGGATGAGCAGTTCTTC. Translated: CASSLGLAGGPSGDEQFF. Complete variable domain (other parts from reference TRBV5-1 and TRBJ2-1): KAGVTQTPRYLIKTRGQQVTLSCSPISGHRSVSWYQQTPGQGLQFLFEYFSETQRNKGNFPGRFSGRQFSNSRSEMNVSTLELGDSALYLCASSLGLAGGPSGDEQFFGPGTRLTVL.